This entry lists 2 T cell receptor beta chains sequenced from one sample in a study of T cell repertoires in cytomegalovirus infection. No antigen has been assigned to these receptors. One entry per CDR3 protein results from TCRdb running MiXCR on the reads. The sample consists of a few hundred thousand distinct CDR3 sequences, around two fifths of them appearing once. The sequencing here drew on cultured PBMCs, taken from culture after CMV antigen stimulation. All receptors derive from a human donor in good health (CMV status not recorded). Some clones in this sample may be carry-over from other donors' samples.

V is TRBV7-2 and J is TRBJ2-5, with 12 bases lining up with TRBD2. Per the germline V gene, CDR1 is SGHTA and CDR2 is FQGNSA. J gave up 4 bases and V 5 bases, and 8 bases lay outside the gene matches. This CDR3 contains 16 residues. This CDR3 reads CASSLWTSGNLETQYF. The CDR3 DNA follows: TGTGCCAGCAGCCTTTGGACTAGCGGGAATCTAGAGACCCAGTACTTC.

This chain joins TRBV6-5 and TRBJ1-4, with 8 bases aligning to TRBD1. The CDR3 totals 14 residues. J lost 5 bases, V lost 8 bases, and 7 bases had no gene match. CDR1 and CDR2 from the germline V gene are MNHEY and SVGAGI. CDR3 amino acids: CASGQGARNEKLFF. CDR3 nucleotide sequence: TGTGCCAGCGGTCAGGGGGCCCGGAATGAAAAACTGTTTTTT.